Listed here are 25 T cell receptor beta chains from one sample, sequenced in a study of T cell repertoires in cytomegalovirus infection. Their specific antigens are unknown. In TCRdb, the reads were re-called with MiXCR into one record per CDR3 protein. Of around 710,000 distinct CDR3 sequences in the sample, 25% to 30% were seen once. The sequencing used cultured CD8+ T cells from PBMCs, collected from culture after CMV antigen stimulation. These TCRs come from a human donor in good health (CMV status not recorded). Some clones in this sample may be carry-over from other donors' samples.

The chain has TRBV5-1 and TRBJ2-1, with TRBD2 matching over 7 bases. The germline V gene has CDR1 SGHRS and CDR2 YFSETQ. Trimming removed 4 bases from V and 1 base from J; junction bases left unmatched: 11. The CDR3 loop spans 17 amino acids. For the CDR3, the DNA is TGCGCCAGCAGCCCCGGAGGCGGGGGAGGTTCCTACAATGAGCAGTTCTTC. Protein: CASSPGGGGGSYNEQFF.

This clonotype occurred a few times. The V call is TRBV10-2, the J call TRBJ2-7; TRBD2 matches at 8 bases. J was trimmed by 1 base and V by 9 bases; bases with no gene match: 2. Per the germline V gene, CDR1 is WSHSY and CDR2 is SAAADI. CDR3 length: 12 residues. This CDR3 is CASLAGSYEQYF. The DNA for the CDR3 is TGCGCCAGTTTAGCGGGGTCCTACGAGCAGTACTTC.

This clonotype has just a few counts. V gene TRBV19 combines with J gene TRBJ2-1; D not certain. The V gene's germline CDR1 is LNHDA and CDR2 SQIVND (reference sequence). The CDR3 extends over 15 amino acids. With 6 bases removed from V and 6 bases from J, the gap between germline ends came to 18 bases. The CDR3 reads CASRPRRNLSNEQFF. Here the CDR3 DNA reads TGTGCCAGTAGGCCCCGGCGGAACCTTAGCAATGAGCAGTTCTTC.

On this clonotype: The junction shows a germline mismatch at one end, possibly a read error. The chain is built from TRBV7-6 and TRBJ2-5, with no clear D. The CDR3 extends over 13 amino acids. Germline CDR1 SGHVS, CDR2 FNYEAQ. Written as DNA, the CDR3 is TGTGCTAGCAGCTTACTCTGGGGAGAGACCCAGTACTTC. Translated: CASSLLWGETQYF.

In DNA form, the CDR3 reads TGTGCCAGCAGTTTACAACAGGGAGCTATGTATGGCTACACCTTC. Encoded protein: CASSLQQGAMYGYTF. The chain recombines TRBV27 with TRBJ1-2; D possibly corresponds to TRBD1 (6 bases). V was cut by 2 bases and J by 5 bases, with 15 bases left in between. The CDR3 is 15 amino acids. From germline, CDR1 is MNHEY and CDR2 SMNVEV (reference sequence).

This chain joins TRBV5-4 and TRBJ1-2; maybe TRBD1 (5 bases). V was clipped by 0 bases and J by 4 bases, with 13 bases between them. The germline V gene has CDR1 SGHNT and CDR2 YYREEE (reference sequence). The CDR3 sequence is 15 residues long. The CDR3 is CASSLAAGYGYGYTF. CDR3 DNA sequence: TGTGCCAGCAGCTTGGCCGCAGGGTACGGCTATGGCTACACCTTC.

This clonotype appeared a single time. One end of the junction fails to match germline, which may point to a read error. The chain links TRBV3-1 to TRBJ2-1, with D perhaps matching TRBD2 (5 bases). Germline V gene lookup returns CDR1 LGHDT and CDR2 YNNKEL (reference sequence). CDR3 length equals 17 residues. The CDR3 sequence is CVSSQDESGPSYNEQFF. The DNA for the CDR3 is TGTGTCAGCAGCCAAGATGAGAGCGGCCCCTCCTACAATGAGCAGTTCTTC.

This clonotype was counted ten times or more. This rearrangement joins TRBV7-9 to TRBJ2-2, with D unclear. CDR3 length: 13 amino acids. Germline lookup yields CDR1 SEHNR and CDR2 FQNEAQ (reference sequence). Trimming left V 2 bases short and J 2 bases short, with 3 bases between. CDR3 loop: CASSLKNTGELFF. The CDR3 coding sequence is TGTGCCAGCAGCTTAAAAAACACCGGGGAGCTGTTTTTT. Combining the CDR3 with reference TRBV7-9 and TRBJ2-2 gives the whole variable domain DTGVSQNPRHKITKRGQNVTFRCDPISEHNRLYWYRQTLGQGPEFLTYFQNEAQLEKSRLLSDRFSAERPKGSFSTLEIQRTEQGDSAMYLCASSLKNTGELFFGEGSRLTVL.

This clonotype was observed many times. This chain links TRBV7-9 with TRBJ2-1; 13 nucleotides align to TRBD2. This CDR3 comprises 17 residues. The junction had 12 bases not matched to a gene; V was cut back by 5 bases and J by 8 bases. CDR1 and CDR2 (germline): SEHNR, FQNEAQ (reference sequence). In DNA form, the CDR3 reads TGTGCCAGCAGCCCGCGACTAGCGGGGGGACTGGCCCATGAGCAGTTCTTC. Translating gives CASSPRLAGGLAHEQFF. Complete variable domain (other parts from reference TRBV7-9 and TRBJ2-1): DTGVSQNPRHKITKRGQNVTFRCDPISEHNRLYWYRQTLGQGPEFLTYFQNEAQLEKSRLLSDRFSAERPKGSFSTLEIQRTEQGDSAMYLCASSPRLAGGLAHEQFFGPGTRLTVL.

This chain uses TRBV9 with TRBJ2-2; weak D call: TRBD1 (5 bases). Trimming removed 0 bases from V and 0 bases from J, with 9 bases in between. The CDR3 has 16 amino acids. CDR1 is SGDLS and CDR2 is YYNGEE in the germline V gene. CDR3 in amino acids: CASSVDRPPNTGELFF. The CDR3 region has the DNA TGTGCCAGCAGCGTAGACAGGCCCCCGAACACCGGGGAGCTGTTTTTT.

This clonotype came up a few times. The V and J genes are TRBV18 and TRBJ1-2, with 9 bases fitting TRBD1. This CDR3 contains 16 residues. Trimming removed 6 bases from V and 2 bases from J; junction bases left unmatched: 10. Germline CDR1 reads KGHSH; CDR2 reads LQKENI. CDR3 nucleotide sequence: TGTGCCAGCTCCCCCGGGACAGGGCCGGCGAACTATGGCTACACCTTC. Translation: CASSPGTGPANYGYTF. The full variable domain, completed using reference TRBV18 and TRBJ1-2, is NAGVMQNPRHLVRRRGQEARLRCSPMKGHSHVYWYRQLPEEGLKFMVYLQKENIIDESGMPKERFSAEFPKEGPSILRIQQVVRGDSAAYFCASSPGTGPANYGYTFGSGTRLTVV.

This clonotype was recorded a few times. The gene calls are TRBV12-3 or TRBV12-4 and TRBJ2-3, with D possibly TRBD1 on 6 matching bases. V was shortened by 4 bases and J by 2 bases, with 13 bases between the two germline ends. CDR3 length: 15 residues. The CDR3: CASSSRTETTDTQYF. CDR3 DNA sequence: TGTGCCAGCAGTTCCAGGACAGAGACCACAGATACGCAGTATTTT.

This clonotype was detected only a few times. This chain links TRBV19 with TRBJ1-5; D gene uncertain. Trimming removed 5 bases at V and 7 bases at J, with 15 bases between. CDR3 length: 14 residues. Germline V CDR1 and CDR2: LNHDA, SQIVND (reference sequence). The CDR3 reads CASSPRGRIQPQHF. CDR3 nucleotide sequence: TGTGCCAGTAGTCCCCGAGGACGGATCCAGCCCCAGCATTTT.

This CDR3 is CASSSTTGTRASSGNTIYF. The CDR3 region has the DNA TGTGCCAGCAGCTCGACTACCGGGACCCGCGCTTCCTCTGGAAACACCATATATTTT. This chain connects TRBV7-9 to TRBJ1-3; tentatively, D is TRBD1 (5 bases). The CDR3 is made up of 19 amino acids. CDR1 is SEHNR, CDR2 FQNEAQ, per germline (reference sequence). The V end was cut by 4 bases, the J end by 0 bases, with 22 bases between.

DNA of the CDR3: TGTGCCAGCAGGGCCGGGAGTAACTATGGCTACACCTTC. Protein: CASRAGSNYGYTF. The chain recombines TRBV6-5 with TRBJ1-2; D gene ambiguous. The CDR3 extends over 13 amino acids. The germline V and J ends were trimmed by 6 bases and 1 base, with 9 bases remaining between them. Germline V gene lookup returns CDR1 MNHEY and CDR2 SVGAGI.

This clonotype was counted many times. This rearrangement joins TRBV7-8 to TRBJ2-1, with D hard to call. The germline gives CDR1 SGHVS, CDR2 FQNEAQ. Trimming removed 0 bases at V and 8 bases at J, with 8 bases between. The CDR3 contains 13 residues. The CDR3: CASSLAPPDEQFF. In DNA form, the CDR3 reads TGTGCCAGCAGCTTAGCGCCCCCGGATGAGCAGTTCTTC.

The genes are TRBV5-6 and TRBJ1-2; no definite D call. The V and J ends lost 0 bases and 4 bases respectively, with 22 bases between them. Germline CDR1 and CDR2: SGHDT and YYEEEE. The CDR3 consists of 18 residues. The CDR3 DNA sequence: TGTGCCAGCAGCTTGGTGGTTGTCCGGAATGCGTTGAGCTATGGCTACACCTTC. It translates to CASSLVVVRNALSYGYTF.

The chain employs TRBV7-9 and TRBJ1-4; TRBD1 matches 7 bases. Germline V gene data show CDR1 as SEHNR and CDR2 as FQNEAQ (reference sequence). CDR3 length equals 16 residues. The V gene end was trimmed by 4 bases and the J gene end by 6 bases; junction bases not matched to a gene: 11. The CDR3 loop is CASSWFTGDSDEKLFF. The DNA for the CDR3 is TGTGCCAGCAGCTGGTTCACAGGGGATTCGGATGAAAAACTGTTTTTT.

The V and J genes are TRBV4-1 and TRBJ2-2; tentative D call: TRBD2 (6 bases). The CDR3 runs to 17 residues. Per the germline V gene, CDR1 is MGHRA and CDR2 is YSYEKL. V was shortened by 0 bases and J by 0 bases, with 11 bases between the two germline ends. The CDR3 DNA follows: TGCGCCAGCAGCCAAGATTCGGCGGGATCGAACACCGGGGAGCTGTTTTTT. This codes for CASSQDSAGSNTGELFF.

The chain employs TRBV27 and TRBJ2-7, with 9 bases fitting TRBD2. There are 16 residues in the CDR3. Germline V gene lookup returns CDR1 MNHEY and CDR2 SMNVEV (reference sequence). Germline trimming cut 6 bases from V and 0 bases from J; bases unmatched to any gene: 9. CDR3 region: CASSPLAGTSSYEQYF. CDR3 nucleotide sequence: TGTGCCAGCAGCCCTCTAGCGGGGACCAGCTCCTACGAGCAGTACTTC.

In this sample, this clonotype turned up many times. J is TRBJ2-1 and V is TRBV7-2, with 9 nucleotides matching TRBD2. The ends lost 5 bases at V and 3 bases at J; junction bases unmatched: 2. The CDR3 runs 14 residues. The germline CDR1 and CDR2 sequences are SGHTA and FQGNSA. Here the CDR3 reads CASSMTSGYNEQFF. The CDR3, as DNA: TGTGCCAGCAGCATGACTAGCGGCTACAATGAGCAGTTCTTC.

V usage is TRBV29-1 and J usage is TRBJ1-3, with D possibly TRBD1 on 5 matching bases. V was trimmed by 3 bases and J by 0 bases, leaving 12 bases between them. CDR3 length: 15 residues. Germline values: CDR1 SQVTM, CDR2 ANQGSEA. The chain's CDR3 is CSVDRDASSGNTIYF. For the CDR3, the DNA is TGCAGCGTTGACCGGGACGCAAGCTCTGGAAACACCATATATTTT.

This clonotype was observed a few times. The CDR3 DNA reads as TGTGCCAGCACTGGAGTGGTAGGGAGGAGTGAAAAACTGTTTTTT. Translated: CASTGVVGRSEKLFF. The V call is TRBV28, the J call TRBJ1-4; no clear D. The CDR3 has 15 residues. Germline loops: CDR1 MDHEN, CDR2 SYDVKM. Trimming left V 7 bases short and J 7 bases short, with 19 bases between.

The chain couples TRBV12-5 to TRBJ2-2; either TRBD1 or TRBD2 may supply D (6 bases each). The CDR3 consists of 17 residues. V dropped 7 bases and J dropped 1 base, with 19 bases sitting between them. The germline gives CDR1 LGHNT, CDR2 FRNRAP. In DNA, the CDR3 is TGTGCTAGTGTGGGGGCCCCGGGACTCAAGAACACCGGGGAGCTGTTTTTT. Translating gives CASVGAPGLKNTGELFF.

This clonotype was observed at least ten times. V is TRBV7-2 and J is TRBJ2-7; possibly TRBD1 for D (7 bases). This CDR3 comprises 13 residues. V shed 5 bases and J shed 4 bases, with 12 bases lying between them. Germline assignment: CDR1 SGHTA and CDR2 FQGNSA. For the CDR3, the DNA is TGTGCCAGCAGCCCAGGGGGGCGATACGAGCAGTACGTC. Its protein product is CASSPGGRYEQYV.